The sequence of this T cell receptor (beta chain) was determined in a study of identical twins. This CDR3 is 12 amino acids long. V lost 2 bases to trimming and J lost 15 bases; unmatched junction nucleotides: 7. Germline CDR1 and CDR2: SGHRS and YFSETQ. Each CDR3 protein gets one entry after TCRdb re-called the 5' RACE reads with MiXCR. The table records some 730,000 distinct CDR3 sequences, 15% to 20% of them present only once. This sample was also put to use in a study of T cells expressing NK-cell markers.

The material sequenced was PBMCs. The source is a woman younger than 35 in good health. The genes are TRBV5-1 and TRBJ2-1; 8 bases are a match to TRBD2. CDR3 residues: CASSFTGGPGFF. In DNA form, the CDR3 reads TGCGCCAGCAGCTTTACGGGGGGGCCAGGGTTCTTC.